This TCR beta chain was sequenced during a study of T-cell memory formation after mild COVID-19. General study results and limits: The second-wave clones peaking on day 37 were not confirmed as SARS-CoV-2-specific. Contracting CD4+ clones sat mainly in CM and EM; CD8+ in EMRA.

TCRdb re-called the 5' RACE reads with MiXCR, one entry per CDR3 protein. The sample carries roughly 610,000 distinct CDR3 sequences, 17% recorded once. Between the trimmed V and J ends, which lost 2 bases and 1 base, there was a span of 14 bases. The CDR3 runs 16 residues. This clonotype was seen more than once but under ten times. Its antigen is unknown. The chain combines TRBV12-3 or TRBV12-4 with TRBJ1-1; D gene ambiguous. The sequenced sample consisted of PBMCs or a T cell subset sorted from them (not recorded which). The TCR was taken from an adult woman who had mild COVID-19 (a few samples of this study predate the infection). Cell type and time point are not known. CDR3 nucleotides: TGTGCCAGCAGTTTACCCCAAGTCAGGAGGAACACTGAAGCTTTCTTT. This encodes CASSLPQVRRNTEAFF.